This TCR beta chain was recovered during a study of blood T cell repertoires in COVID-19. Only a few counts were recorded for this clone. The study assigned cohorts using participant-reported clinical history. The method was immunoSEQ multiplex PCR; TCRdb's version includes in-frame clones alone and lacks a portion of them. The data contain 200,000 to 300,000 clones, about 91% of them singletons. CDR1 is LNHDA and CDR2 is SQIVND in the germline V gene (reference sequence). This CDR3 spans 15 amino acids. V lost 2 bases and J lost 4, with 14 bases in between. The rearrangement uses TRBV19 and TRBJ1-1; a possible D gene is TRBD1 (5 bases). The source is a woman between 40 and 50 years old with acute COVID-19. Source material: PBMCs or T cells enriched from blood (not recorded which). CDR3 amino acids: CASSITPAGSTEAFF. DNA for the CDR3: TGTGCCAGTAGTATAACCCCCGCAGGGTCCACTGAAGCTTTCTTT.